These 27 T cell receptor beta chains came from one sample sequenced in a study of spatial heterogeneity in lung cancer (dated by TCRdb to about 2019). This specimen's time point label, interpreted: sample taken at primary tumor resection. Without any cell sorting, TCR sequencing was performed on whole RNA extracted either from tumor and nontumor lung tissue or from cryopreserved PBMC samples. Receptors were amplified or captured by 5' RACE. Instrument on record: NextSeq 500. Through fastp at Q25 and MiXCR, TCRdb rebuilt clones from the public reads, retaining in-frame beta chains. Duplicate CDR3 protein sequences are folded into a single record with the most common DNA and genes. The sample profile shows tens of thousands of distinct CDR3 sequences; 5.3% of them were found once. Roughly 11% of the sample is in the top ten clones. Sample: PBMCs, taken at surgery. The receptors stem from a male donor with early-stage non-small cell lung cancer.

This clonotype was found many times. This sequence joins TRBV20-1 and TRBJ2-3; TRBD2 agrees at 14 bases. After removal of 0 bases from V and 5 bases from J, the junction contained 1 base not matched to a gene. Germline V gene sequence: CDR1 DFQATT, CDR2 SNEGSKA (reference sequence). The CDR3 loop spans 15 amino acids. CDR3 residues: CSAREGTSGGDTQYF. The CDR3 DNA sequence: TGCAGTGCTAGAGAGGGGACTAGCGGGGGAGATACGCAGTATTTT.

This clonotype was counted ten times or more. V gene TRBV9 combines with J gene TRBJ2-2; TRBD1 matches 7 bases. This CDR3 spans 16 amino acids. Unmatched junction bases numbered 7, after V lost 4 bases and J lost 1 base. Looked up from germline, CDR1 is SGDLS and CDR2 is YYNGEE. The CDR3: CASSPRGGGNTGELFF. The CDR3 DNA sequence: TGTGCCAGCAGCCCTCGAGGGGGCGGGAACACCGGGGAGCTGTTTTTT.

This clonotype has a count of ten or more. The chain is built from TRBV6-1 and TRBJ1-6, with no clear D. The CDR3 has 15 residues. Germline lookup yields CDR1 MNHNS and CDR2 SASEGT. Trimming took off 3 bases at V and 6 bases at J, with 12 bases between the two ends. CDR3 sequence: CASSDSFYLNSPLHF. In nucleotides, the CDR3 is TGTGCCAGCAGTGACAGTTTCTACCTTAATTCACCCCTCCACTTT.

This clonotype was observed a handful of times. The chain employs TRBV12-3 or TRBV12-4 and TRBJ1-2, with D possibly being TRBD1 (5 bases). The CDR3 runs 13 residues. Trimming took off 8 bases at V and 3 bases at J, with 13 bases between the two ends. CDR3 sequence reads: CASRWRGDYGYTF. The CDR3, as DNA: TGTGCCAGCCGTTGGAGGGGAGACTATGGCTACACCTTC.

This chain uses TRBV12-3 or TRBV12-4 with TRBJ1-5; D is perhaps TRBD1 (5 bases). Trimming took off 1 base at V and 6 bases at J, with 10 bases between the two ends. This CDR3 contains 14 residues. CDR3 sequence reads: CASSLVAGTQPQHF. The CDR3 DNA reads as TGTGCCAGCAGTTTAGTCGCCGGGACTCAGCCCCAGCATTTT.

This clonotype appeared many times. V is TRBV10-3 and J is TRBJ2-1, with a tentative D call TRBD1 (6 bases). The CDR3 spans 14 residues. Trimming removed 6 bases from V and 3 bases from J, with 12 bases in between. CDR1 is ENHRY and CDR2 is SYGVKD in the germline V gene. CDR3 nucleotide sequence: TGTGCCATCAGAGACCGGGACATCTACAATGAGCAGTTCTTC. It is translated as CAIRDRDIYNEQFF.

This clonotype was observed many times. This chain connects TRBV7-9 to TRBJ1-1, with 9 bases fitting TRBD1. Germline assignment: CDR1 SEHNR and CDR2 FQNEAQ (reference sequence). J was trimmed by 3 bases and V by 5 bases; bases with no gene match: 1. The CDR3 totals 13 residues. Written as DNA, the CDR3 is TGTGCCAGCAGCCGGACAGGGGACACTGAAGCTTTCTTT. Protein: CASSRTGDTEAFF.

For the CDR3, the DNA is TGTGCCAGCAGTTATGCGGGGGATAATTCACCCCTCCACTTT. Protein: CASSYAGDNSPLHF. The V gene is TRBV6-6, the J gene TRBJ1-6; possibly TRBD1 for D (5 bases). The CDR3 loop spans 14 amino acids. The germline gives CDR1 MNHNY, CDR2 SVGAGI (reference sequence). V shed 3 bases and J shed 5 bases, with 8 bases lying between them.

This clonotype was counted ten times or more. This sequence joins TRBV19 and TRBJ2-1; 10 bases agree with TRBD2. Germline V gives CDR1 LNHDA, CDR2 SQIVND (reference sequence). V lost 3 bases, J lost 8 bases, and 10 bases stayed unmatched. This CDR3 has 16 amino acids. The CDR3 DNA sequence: TGTGCCAGTAGTATTGAGGCTAGCGGGAGTCTCTATGAGCAGTTCTTC. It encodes CASSIEASGSLYEQFF.

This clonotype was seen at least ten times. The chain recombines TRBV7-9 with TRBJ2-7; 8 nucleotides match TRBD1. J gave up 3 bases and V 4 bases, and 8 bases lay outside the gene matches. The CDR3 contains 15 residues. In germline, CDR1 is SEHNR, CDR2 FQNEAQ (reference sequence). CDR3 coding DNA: TGTGCCAGCAGCTCAACAGGACAGGGATTCTACGAGCAGTACTTC. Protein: CASSSTGQGFYEQYF.

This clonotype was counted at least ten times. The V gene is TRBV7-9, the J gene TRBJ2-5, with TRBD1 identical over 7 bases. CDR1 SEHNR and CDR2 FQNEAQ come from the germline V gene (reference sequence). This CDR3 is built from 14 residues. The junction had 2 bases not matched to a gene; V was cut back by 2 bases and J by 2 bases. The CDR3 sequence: CASSLMGQQETQYF. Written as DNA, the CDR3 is TGTGCCAGCAGCTTAATGGGACAGCAAGAGACCCAGTACTTC.

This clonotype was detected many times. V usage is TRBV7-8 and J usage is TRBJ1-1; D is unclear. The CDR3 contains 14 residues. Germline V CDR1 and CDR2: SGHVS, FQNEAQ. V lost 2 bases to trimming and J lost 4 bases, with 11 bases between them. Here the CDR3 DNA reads TGTGCCAGCAGCTTAACAGCCGGAGGCACTGAAGCTTTCTTT. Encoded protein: CASSLTAGGTEAFF. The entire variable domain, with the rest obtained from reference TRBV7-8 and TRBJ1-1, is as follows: GAGVSQSPRYKVAKRGQDVALRCDPISGHVSLFWYQQALGQGPEFLTYFQNEAQLDKSGLPSDRFFAERPEGSVSTLKIQRTQQEDSAVYLCASSLTAGGTEAFFGQGTRLTVV.

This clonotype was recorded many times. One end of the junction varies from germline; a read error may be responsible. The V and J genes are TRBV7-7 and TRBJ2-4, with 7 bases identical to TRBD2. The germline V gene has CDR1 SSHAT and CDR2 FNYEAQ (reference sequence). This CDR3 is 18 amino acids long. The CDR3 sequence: CASSSGPGLILAKNIQYF. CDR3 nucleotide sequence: TGTGCTAGCAGCTCCGGCCCGGGACTAATACTAGCCAAAAACATTCAGTACTTC.

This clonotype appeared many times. CDR3 sequence (DNA): TGCGGACTAGCGGGAGAGGCGGATACGCAGTATTTT. Its protein product is CGLAGEADTQYF. This chain links TRBV20-1 with TRBJ2-3; 13 nucleotides match TRBD2. This CDR3 has 12 residues. Germline V CDR1 and CDR2: DFQATT, SNEGSKA (reference sequence).

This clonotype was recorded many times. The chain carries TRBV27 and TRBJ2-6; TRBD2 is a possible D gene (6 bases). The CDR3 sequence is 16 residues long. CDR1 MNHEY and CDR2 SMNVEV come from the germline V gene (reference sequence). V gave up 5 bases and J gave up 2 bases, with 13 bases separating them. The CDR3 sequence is CASSKSTGAGANVLTF. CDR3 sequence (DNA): TGTGCCAGCAGTAAATCGACGGGGGCTGGGGCCAACGTCCTGACTTTC.

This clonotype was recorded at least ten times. The CDR3 nucleotides are TGTGCCAGTAGTAGGGGGGGCAATAATCAGCCCCAGCATTTT. Translated, it gives CASSRGGNNQPQHF. The chain joins TRBV19 to TRBJ1-5; a possible D gene is TRBD1 (6 bases). The CDR3 contains 14 residues. V was cut by 4 bases and J by 4 bases, with 11 bases left in between. Looked up from germline, CDR1 is LNHDA and CDR2 is SQIVND (reference sequence).

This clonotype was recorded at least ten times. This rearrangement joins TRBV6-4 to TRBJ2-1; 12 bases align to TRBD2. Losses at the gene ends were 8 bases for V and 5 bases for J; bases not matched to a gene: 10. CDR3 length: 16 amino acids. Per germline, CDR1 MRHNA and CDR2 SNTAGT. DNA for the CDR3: TGTGCCAGCTCTAATCCTAGCGGGAGGGTCCACAATGAGCAGTTCTTC. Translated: CASSNPSGRVHNEQFF.

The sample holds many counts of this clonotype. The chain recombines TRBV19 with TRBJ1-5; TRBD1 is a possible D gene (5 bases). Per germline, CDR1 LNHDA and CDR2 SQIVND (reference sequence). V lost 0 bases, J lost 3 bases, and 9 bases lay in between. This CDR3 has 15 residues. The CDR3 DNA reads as TGTGCCAGTAGTATAGATCGGGGGTTCAATCAGCCCCAGCATTTT. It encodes CASSIDRGFNQPQHF.

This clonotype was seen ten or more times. The CDR3 here is CASISGPLSNSPLHF. The CDR3, as DNA: TGTGCCAGCATTTCTGGGCCATTATCTAATTCACCCCTCCACTTT. The V gene is TRBV2, the J gene TRBJ1-6; D is unclear. This CDR3 is 15 amino acids long. Trimming left V 7 bases short and J 6 bases short, with 16 bases between. Germline-derived CDR1 and CDR2 are SNHLY and FYNNEI.

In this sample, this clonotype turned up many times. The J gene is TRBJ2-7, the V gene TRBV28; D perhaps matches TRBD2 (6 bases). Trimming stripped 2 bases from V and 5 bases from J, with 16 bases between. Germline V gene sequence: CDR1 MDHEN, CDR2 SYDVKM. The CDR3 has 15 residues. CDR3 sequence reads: CASSLAGGSPHEQYF. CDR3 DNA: TGTGCCAGCAGTTTAGCTGGGGGGAGCCCCCACGAGCAGTACTTC. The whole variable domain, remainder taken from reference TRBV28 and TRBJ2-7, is DVKVTQSSRYLVKRTGEKVFLECVQDMDHENMFWYRQDPGLGLRLIYFSYDVKMKEKGDIPEGYSVSREKKERFSLILESASTNQTSMYLCASSLAGGSPHEQYFGPGTRLTVT.

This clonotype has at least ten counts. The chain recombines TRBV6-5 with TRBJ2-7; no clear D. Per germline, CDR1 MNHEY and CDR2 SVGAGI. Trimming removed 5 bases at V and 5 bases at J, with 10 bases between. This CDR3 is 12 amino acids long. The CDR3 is CASSESGHEQYF. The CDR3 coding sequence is TGTGCCAGCAGTGAATCTGGGCACGAGCAGTACTTC.

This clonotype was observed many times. In DNA, the CDR3 is TGTGCCAGCAGCGTATCACTAGGGTACAATGAGCAGTTCTTC. Amino acids: CASSVSLGYNEQFF. This sequence joins TRBV9 and TRBJ2-1, with a possible D match to TRBD2 (5 bases). Trimming removed 1 base at V and 4 bases at J, with 9 bases between. Germline V CDR1 and CDR2: SGDLS, YYNGEE. This CDR3 is built from 14 residues.

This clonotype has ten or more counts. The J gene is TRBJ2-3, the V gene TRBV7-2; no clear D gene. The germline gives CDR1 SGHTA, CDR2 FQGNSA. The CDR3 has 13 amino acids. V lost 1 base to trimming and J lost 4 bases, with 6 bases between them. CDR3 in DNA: TGTGCCAGCAGCTTAGACACCCCAGATACGCAGTATTTT. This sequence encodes CASSLDTPDTQYF.

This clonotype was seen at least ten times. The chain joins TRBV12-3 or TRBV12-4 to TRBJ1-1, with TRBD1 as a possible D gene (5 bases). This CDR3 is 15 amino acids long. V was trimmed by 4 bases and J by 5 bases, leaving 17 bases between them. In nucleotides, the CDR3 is TGTGCCAGCAGTTGGCGGGACGGGGTAGGAACTGAAGCTTTCTTT. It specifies CASSWRDGVGTEAFF.

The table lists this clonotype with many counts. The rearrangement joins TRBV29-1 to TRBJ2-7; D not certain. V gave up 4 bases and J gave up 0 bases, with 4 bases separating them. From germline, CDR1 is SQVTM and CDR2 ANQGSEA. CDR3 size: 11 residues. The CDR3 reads CSVAGSYEQYF. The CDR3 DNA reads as TGCAGCGTTGCGGGCTCCTACGAGCAGTACTTC.

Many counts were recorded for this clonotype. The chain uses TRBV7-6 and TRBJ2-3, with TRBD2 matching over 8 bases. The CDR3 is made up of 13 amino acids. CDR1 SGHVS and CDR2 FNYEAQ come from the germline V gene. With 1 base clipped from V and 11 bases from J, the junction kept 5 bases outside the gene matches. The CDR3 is CASSLDPSGQQYF. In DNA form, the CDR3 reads TGTGCCAGCAGCTTAGACCCTAGCGGGCAGCAGTATTTT.

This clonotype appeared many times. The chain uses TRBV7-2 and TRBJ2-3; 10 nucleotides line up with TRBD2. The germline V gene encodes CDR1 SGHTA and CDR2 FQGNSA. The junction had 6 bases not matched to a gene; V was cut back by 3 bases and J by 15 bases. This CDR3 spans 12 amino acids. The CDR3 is CASSFYGTSVYF. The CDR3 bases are TGTGCCAGCAGCTTTTACGGGACTAGCGTTTATTTT.